These 15 T cell receptor beta chains share one sample of origin, sequenced in a study of T cell responses to AZD1222 COVID-19 vaccine listed by TCRdb under 2021. The time point label for this specimen denotes: about 28 days (+/-7) after the second vaccine dose. Library prep was done by the immunoSEQ multiplex PCR assay. TCRdb carries this immuneACCESS record with in-frame sequences only. Its versions omit some clonotypes, under half of them owing to an unresolved V gene in the studies checked, with the rest unexplained. This sample is represented by some 130,000 clones; approximately 92% of them were singletons. The ten most abundant clones make up about 6.7% of the sample. Sequencing used peripheral blood, obtained 28 days after the second AZD1222 dose. The source is an adult who received the AZD1222 COVID-19 vaccine.

This clone was picked up one time. The rearrangement joins TRBV30 to TRBJ2-1; 13 nucleotides align to TRBD2. After removal of 5 bases from V and 9 bases from J, the junction contained 4 bases not matched to a gene. From germline, CDR1 is GTSNPN and CDR2 SVGIG (reference sequence). The CDR3 is made up of 13 amino acids. The CDR3 spells CAWRGTSGVEQFF. CDR3 DNA: TGTGCCTGGCGGGGGACTAGCGGGGTTGAGCAGTTCTTC.

V gene TRBV7-6 combines with J gene TRBJ2-7; D is ambiguous. Trimming stripped 1 base from V and 3 bases from J, with 7 bases between. The CDR3 contains 13 residues. Germline CDR1 SGHVS, CDR2 FNYEAQ. CDR3 bases: TGTGCCAGCAGCTTAGGGCAGAACTACGAGCAGTACTTC. This translates into CASSLGQNYEQYF. Full variable domain (missing parts from reference TRBV7-6 and TRBJ2-7): GAGVSQSPRYKVTKRGQDVALRCDPISGHVSLYWYRQALGQGPEFLTYFNYEAQQDKSGLPNDRFSAERPEGSISTLTIQRTEQRDSAMYRCASSLGQNYEQYFGPGTRLTVT.

This clone was observed once. The rearrangement joins TRBV4-1 to TRBJ2-1; D possibly corresponds to TRBD1 (5 bases). Trimming stripped 3 bases from V and 5 bases from J, with 23 bases between. Per the germline V gene, CDR1 is MGHRA and CDR2 is YSYEKL. The CDR3 totals 18 residues. The CDR3 coding sequence is TGCGCCAGCAGCCACCCCTCAGGGTGGGGTCGGAACGACAATGAGCAGTTCTTC. This sequence encodes CASSHPSGWGRNDNEQFF.

The rearrangement links TRBV4-1 to TRBJ1-3; a weak D match, TRBD1 (5 bases). CDR3 length: 14 amino acids. V gave up 4 bases and J gave up 0 bases, with 7 bases separating them. Germline V gene data show CDR1 as MGHRA and CDR2 as YSYEKL. The CDR3 sequence is CASSPTDSGNTIYF. The CDR3 nucleotides are TGCGCCAGCAGCCCGACAGACTCTGGAAACACCATATATTTT.

The DNA of the CDR3 is TGTGCCAGCAGGGGACATACGAACACCGGGGAGCTGTTTTTT. This sequence encodes CASRGHTNTGELFF. This chain connects TRBV7-2 to TRBJ2-2; D may be TRBD1 (6 bases). CDR1 and CDR2 (germline): SGHTA, FQGNSA. V dropped 6 bases and J dropped 0 bases, with 8 bases sitting between them. The length of the CDR3 is 14 residues.

This clone turned up a few times. The rearrangement joins TRBV19 to TRBJ2-2; no firm D call. CDR1 and CDR2 from the germline V gene are LNHDA and SQIVND (reference sequence). Trimming took 11 bases from V and 9 from J, leaving 7 bases between them. This CDR3 region has 9 residues. In nucleotides, the CDR3 is TGTGCCTTCCCGAGGGAGCTGTTTTTT. Protein sequence: CAFPRELFF.

The chain combines TRBV4-1 with TRBJ2-1; unclear D gene. The CDR3 spans 17 residues. The V end lost 0 bases, the J end lost 3 bases, and 15 bases lay between the germline ends. Germline values: CDR1 MGHRA, CDR2 YSYEKL. CDR3 DNA sequence: TGCGCCAGCAGCCAAGACCGTTTGCTGAGGAGCTACAATGAGCAGTTCTTC. As protein: CASSQDRLLRSYNEQFF.

V and J are TRBV6-5 and TRBJ1-5; D gene uncertain. CDR1 is MNHEY, CDR2 SVGAGI, per germline. V lost 7 bases to trimming and J lost 4 bases, with 11 bases between them. This CDR3 spans 13 amino acids. CDR3 coding DNA: TGTGCCAGCATCTGGGATGGGAATCAGCCCCAGCATTTT. This translates into CASIWDGNQPQHF.

This chain joins TRBV6-2 or TRBV6-3 and TRBJ1-6; the D gene is possibly TRBD1 (6 bases). The CDR3 runs to 13 residues. Trimming stripped 6 bases from V and 10 bases from J, with 13 bases between. The germline V gene encodes CDR1 MNHEY and CDR2 SVGEGT. The CDR3 DNA reads as TGTGCCAGCAGCATCAGGGGTAGCTCACCCCTCCACTTT. Translation: CASSIRGSSPLHF.

The count of this clone is one. The germline gene is not matched at one end of the junction; a read error may be the cause. The chain employs TRBV2 and TRBJ1-2, with D possibly being TRBD1 (5 bases). Germline loops: CDR1 SNHLY, CDR2 FYNNEI. CDR3 length equals 13 residues. The CDR3 reads CASREDRNYGYTF. CDR3 nucleotide sequence: TGTGCCAGCAGGGAAGACAGAAACTATGGCTACACCTTC.

CDR3 DNA: TGCGCCAGCAGCTTGGGTGGGACAACCTCCTACGAGCAGTACTTC. It translates to CASSLGGTTSYEQYF. The V and J genes are TRBV5-1 and TRBJ2-7, with a tentative D call TRBD1 (6 bases). Trimming shortened V by 0 bases and J by 0 bases, and 10 bases separated the two germline ends. The CDR3 loop spans 15 amino acids. Germline V gene lookup returns CDR1 SGHRS and CDR2 YFSETQ.

The chain employs TRBV7-2 and TRBJ2-5, with a possible D match to TRBD1 (6 bases). Germline V CDR1 and CDR2: SGHTA, FQGNSA. V gave up 5 bases and J gave up 5 bases, with 15 bases separating them. The CDR3 totals 14 residues. CDR3 loop: CASSRTGTYETQYF. The CDR3 DNA reads TGTGCCAGCAGCCGTACAGGGACCTACGAGACCCAGTACTTC. The variable domain in full, completed from reference TRBV7-2 and TRBJ2-5, reads GAGVSQSPSNKVTEKGKDVELRCDPISGHTALYWYRQSLGQGLEFLIYFQGNSAPDKSGLPSDRFSAERTGGSVSTLTIQRTQQEDSAVYLCASSRTGTYETQYFGPGTRLLVL.

V is TRBV11-2 and J is TRBJ2-7, with 7 bases aligning to TRBD1. The CDR3 is 15 residues long. Trimming removed 0 bases from V and 2 bases from J; junction bases left unmatched: 4. The V gene's germline CDR1 is SGHAT and CDR2 FQNNGV. DNA for the CDR3: TGTGCCAGCAGCTTAGATGCGACAGGGACCTACGAGCAGTACTTC. It codes for CASSLDATGTYEQYF. The full variable domain, its missing parts supplied by reference TRBV11-2 and TRBJ2-7, is EAGVAQSPRYKIIEKRQSVAFWCNPISGHATLYWYQQILGQGPKLLIQFQNNGVVDDSQLPKDRFSAERLKGVDSTLKIQPAKLEDSAVYLCASSLDATGTYEQYFGPGTRLTVT.

The chain links TRBV2 to TRBJ2-7, with D maybe TRBD1 (6 bases). The CDR3 covers 15 residues. CDR1 and CDR2 from the germline V gene are SNHLY and FYNNEI. The ends were cut back, 3 bases at V and 4 bases at J, with 16 bases in the middle. CDR3 region: CASSDKSGVRYEQYF. The CDR3 coding sequence is TGTGCCAGCAGTGATAAGTCAGGGGTGAGATACGAGCAGTACTTC.

V gene TRBV14 combines with J gene TRBJ2-3, with D possibly being TRBD1 (5 bases). This CDR3 has 16 residues. V gave up 0 bases and J gave up 2 bases, with 12 bases separating them. The germline gives CDR1 SGHDN, CDR2 FVKESK. The CDR3 nucleotides read TGTGCCAGCAGCCAAGAATATCGCAGGGCCACAGATACGCAGTATTTT. Translated, it gives CASSQEYRRATDTQYF.